This TCR beta chain was captured in a study of vaccination and CD4 T cells after COVID-19. Researchers used the Oncomine TCR Beta short-read assay to sequence DNA from cultured CD4+ T cells. TCRdb analysed the PCR reads with MiXCR anew, one entry per CDR3 protein. The table has more than 10,000 distinct CDR3 sequences, approximately 32% seen once; the top ten hold approximately 14%. The treatment was: approximately nine-day PBMC culture with coronavirus spike peptide pools or control peptides (ViraFEST assay). This clonotype qualifies as medium-sized. Its antigen remains unidentified. V was pared by 3 bases and J by 7 bases, with 18 bases between. The CDR3 is made up of 15 amino acids. Germline V lookup: CDR1 LNHNV, CDR2 YYDKDF (reference sequence).

The sequencing here drew on CD4+ T cells from blood, cultured in vitro, taken after SARS-CoV-2 vaccination. The chain carries TRBV15 and TRBJ1-2; TRBD1 might be the D (5 bases). This clonotype was sampled from a human donor who had recovered from COVID-19. The CDR3 loop is CATSSPGLLSFGYTF. CDR3 nucleotides: TGTGCCACCAGCAGTCCGGGACTTCTGAGTTTTGGCTACACCTTC.